Included here is one T cell receptor (beta chain) sequence, with context. Its antigen remains unidentified. The data are from a study of cytomegalovirus exposure and HLA in healthy donors. Findings of the study overall: When the data were analyzed later, several of the most significant clusters appeared to be linked to common viral pathogens. A list of around 160 TCR beta chains associated with cytomegalovirus was given. The classifier reportedly diagnosed cytomegalovirus status with high specificity and sensitivity. The authors excluded some V segments, including TRBV6-2 and TRBV6-3, as indistinguishable.

The CDR3 is 15 amino acids. CDR1 and CDR2 (germline): ENHRY, SYGVKD. Trimming removed 3 bases at V and 5 bases at J, with 14 bases between. The PCR ran on 60 Vbeta and 13 Jbeta primers. Produced via immunoSEQ multiplex PCR; TCRdb's table is partial and in-frame only. The sample yields about 43,000 clones, 51% seen once. The sequencing sample was made of PBMCs. V and J are TRBV10-3 and TRBJ2-1; no firm D call. The receptor comes from a man between 60 and 75 years old in good health and CMV-seronegative. CDR3 in amino acids: CAISDYGWRDNEQFF. The DNA for the CDR3 is TGTGCCATCAGTGACTATGGTTGGAGAGACAATGAGCAGTTCTTC.